This TCR beta chain was identified during a study of blood T cell repertoires in COVID-19 (dated by TCRdb to between 2020 and 2021). Regarding the study in general: Collaborator samples came from the United States, Italy and Spain and covered acute and convalescent phases of COVID-19. The material from the prospective study consisted of cDNA or gDNA derived from T cells, B-cell-depleted T cells, or PBMCs. The dataset comprised deeply sampled blood TCRbeta repertoires from subjects exposed to, actively infected with, or recovered from COVID-19. A freely available public database, intended as a resource for researchers studying the immune response to SARS-CoV-2, is where the repertoires were released. Samples came from the ongoing ImmuneRACE study (first 160 participants) plus 1,254 subjects from 6 global collaborators. A de-identified subject ID, COVID-19 status, age in years and sex were almost always included in the sample metadata. HLA class I and class II types, where available, came from metadata supplied by the sample provider rather than from assay-based typing. Summary of the overall study and its limitations: Clinical and demographic metadata were provided uncurated, with the amount varying by source and participant.

V is cut by 0 bases and J by 1 base, and the space between the germline ends is 4 bases. From the germline V gene, CDR1 is SQVTM and CDR2 is ANQGSEA. Its CDR3 holds 12 amino acids, cysteine through phenylalanine. Only the CDR3 DNA stays, 36 bases, in frame from base 1. At one collaborating source in Seattle, patients were enrolled during active infection and were followed longitudinally through the course of disease. Whole blood was collected in K2EDTA tubes by collaborating institutions according to the institutions' own protocols. For TCRbeta analysis, collaborator samples were shipped as frozen whole blood, as isolated PBMCs, or as DNA extracted from either sample type. In the case of this clone: The antigen it binds to is not known. Base-call qualities are not available, and no considerably larger clone is one nucleotide away. Other DNA sequences in this specimen translate into the identical CDR3.

TCRbeta CDR3 regions were amplified from genomic DNA using the immunoSEQ Assay, a bias-controlled multiplex PCR. The source study handled its data this way. The number of nucleated cells in each sample was estimated from the amplification of reference gene primers within the assay. Sequence reads were collapsed and filtered to measure the absolute abundance of every unique TCRbeta CDR3 rearrangement. For each sample, productive Simpson clonality was calculated as the square root of Simpson's diversity index over productive rearrangements. The source is immuneACCESS, and TCRdb retained only in-frame sequences with V and J called. Part of the clones is not carried over; for the studies checked, unresolved V genes explain less than half of this, and the remainder is unexplained. V, J and clone size reflect that table, while D and trimming were determined from the DNA. The sample table holds about 410,000 clones, of which about 89% were seen once. The ten biggest clones cover 1.5% to 1.7% of the sample.

The clonotype was recovered from a woman aged 40 to 49 with COVID-19, enrolled during active disease. The rearrangement combines TRBV29-1 with TRBJ2-7, with no D gene named confidently. The specimen sequenced was peripheral blood. The nucleotides read TGCAGCGTTGAAGACAGTTCCTACGAGCAGTACTTC. This codes for CSVEDSSYEQYF.